Listed here are 11 T cell receptor beta chains from one sample, sequenced in a study of neurological immune-mediated disorders. A single record per CDR3 protein comes from TCRdb applying MiXCR to the 5' RACE reads. Counted here are tens of thousands of distinct CDR3 sequences, about 15% occurring once; the ten biggest clones make up 15% to 17%. Sample: PBMCs. These receptors were collected from a woman aged 40 to 50 in good health.

This chain connects TRBV3-1 to TRBJ2-1; D is ambiguous. Trimming cost V 0 bases and J 7 bases, with 7 bases left between them. Germline V gene lookup returns CDR1 LGHDT and CDR2 YNNKEL (reference sequence). CDR3 length: 13 amino acids. The CDR3 loop is CASSQDGRNEQFF. CDR3 in DNA: TGTGCCAGCAGCCAAGATGGCCGGAATGAGCAGTTCTTC.

For this clonotype: This may arise from a read error, as a much more abundant clone is one base away. V usage is TRBV4-3 and J usage is TRBJ2-2, with 8 positions matching TRBD1. This CDR3 region has 16 residues. Per germline, CDR1 LGHNA and CDR2 YSLEER. The CDR3 DNA reads as TGCGCCAGCAGCCAGGAAGGACAGGGCAACAACGGGGAGCTGTTTTTT. Translating it yields CASSQEGQGNNGELFF.

The CDR3 here is CASSTGDRTDTQYF. In nucleotides, the CDR3 is TGCGCCAGCAGCACCGGTGATCGCACAGATACGCAGTATTTT. V and J are TRBV5-1 and TRBJ2-3; D not certain. CDR1 SGHRS and CDR2 YFSETQ come from the germline V gene. Trimming shortened V by 4 bases and J by 1 base, and 10 bases separated the two germline ends. The CDR3 spans 14 residues.

This clonotype was detected many times. This sequence joins TRBV25-1 and TRBJ2-3, with D perhaps matching TRBD1 (5 bases). The CDR3 has 12 residues. Germline V gene sequence: CDR1 MGHDK, CDR2 SYGVNS. Deletions cut 2 bases from V and 6 bases from J, with 6 bases between. In DNA form, the CDR3 reads TGTGCCAGCAGTGAAGGGGCCGATACGCAGTATTTT. Translating gives CASSEGADTQYF.

The chain uses TRBV5-1 and TRBJ2-3, with 9 bases identical to TRBD2. Germline values: CDR1 SGHRS, CDR2 YFSETQ. The junction had 6 bases not matched to a gene; V was cut back by 2 bases and J by 5 bases. The CDR3 sequence is 15 residues long. As DNA, the CDR3 is TGCGCCAGCAGCTTAAAGACTAGCGGCGTAGATACGCAGTATTTT. Amino acids: CASSLKTSGVDTQYF. The variable domain in full, completed from reference TRBV5-1 and TRBJ2-3, reads KAGVTQTPRYLIKTRGQQVTLSCSPISGHRSVSWYQQTPGQGLQFLFEYFSETQRNKGNFPGRFSGRQFSNSRSEMNVSTLELGDSALYLCASSLKTSGVDTQYFGPGTRLTVL.

This clonotype was recorded at least ten times. The CDR3 DNA reads as TGTGCCATCGGGTATGCTCAAGAGACCCAGTACTTC. As protein: CAIGYAQETQYF. The chain has TRBV10-3 and TRBJ2-5; the D is unclear. Germline values: CDR1 ENHRY, CDR2 SYGVKD. Trimming pared 8 bases from V and 2 bases from J, leaving 9 bases between. The CDR3 runs to 12 residues.

This clonotype was recorded many times. V and J are TRBV7-2 and TRBJ2-1, with D perhaps being TRBD1 or TRBD2 (6 bases each). The V end lost 0 bases, the J end lost 0 bases, and 9 bases lay between the germline ends. CDR3 length: 16 residues. CDR1 is SGHTA and CDR2 is FQGNSA in the germline V gene. CDR3: CASSLAGGPSYNEQFF. DNA of the CDR3: TGTGCCAGCAGCTTAGCAGGGGGGCCCTCCTACAATGAGCAGTTCTTC.

The table lists this clonotype with many counts. J is TRBJ2-7 and V is TRBV5-1; tentative D call: TRBD1 (6 bases). Per the germline V gene, CDR1 is SGHRS and CDR2 is YFSETQ. V was pared by 0 bases and J by 1 base, with 11 bases between. The length of the CDR3 is 15 residues. CDR3 residues: CASSLGPRGSYEQYF. CDR3 bases: TGCGCCAGCAGCTTGGGCCCCAGGGGTTCCTACGAGCAGTACTTC.

The table lists this clonotype with many counts. The chain links TRBV5-1 to TRBJ2-5; no definite D call. In germline, CDR1 is SGHRS, CDR2 YFSETQ. Trimming removed 6 bases from V and 2 bases from J, with 11 bases in between. This CDR3 has 13 residues. CDR3 bases: TGCGCCAGCAATCTAAACCATCAAGAGACCCAGTACTTC. Its protein is CASNLNHQETQYF.

This clonotype occurred many times. The chain combines TRBV5-1 with TRBJ1-2; tentatively, D is TRBD1 (5 bases). V was clipped by 4 bases and J by 4 bases, with 23 bases between them. Germline V CDR1 and CDR2: SGHRS, YFSETQ. This CDR3 comprises 17 residues. CDR3 amino acids: CASSVDPGFLSPYGYTF. In DNA, the CDR3 is TGCGCCAGCAGCGTGGACCCAGGGTTCCTAAGCCCCTATGGCTACACCTTC.

This clonotype was counted ten times or more. The chain recombines TRBV19 with TRBJ2-2; 9 positions agree with TRBD1. Germline lookup yields CDR1 LNHDA and CDR2 SQIVND (reference sequence). With V trimmed by 8 bases and J by 5 bases, 9 bases remained unmatched. CDR3 length: 15 amino acids. The CDR3 DNA is TGTGCCAGTGAAAGAGGGACAGGGACGACCGGGGAGCTGTTTTTT. It is translated as CASERGTGTTGELFF.